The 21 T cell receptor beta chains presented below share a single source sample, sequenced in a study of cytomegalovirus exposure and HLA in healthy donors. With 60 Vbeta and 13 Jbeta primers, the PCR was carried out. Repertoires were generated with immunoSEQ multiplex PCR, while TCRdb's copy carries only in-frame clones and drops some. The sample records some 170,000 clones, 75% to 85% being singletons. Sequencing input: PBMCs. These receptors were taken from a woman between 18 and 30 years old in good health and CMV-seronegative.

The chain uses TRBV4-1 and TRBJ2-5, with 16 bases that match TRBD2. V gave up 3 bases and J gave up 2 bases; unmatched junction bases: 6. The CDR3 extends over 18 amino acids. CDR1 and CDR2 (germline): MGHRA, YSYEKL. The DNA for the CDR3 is TGCGCCAGCAGCCAGGATACGGGACTAGCGGGGGGGCAAGAGACCCAGTACTTC. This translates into CASSQDTGLAGGQETQYF.

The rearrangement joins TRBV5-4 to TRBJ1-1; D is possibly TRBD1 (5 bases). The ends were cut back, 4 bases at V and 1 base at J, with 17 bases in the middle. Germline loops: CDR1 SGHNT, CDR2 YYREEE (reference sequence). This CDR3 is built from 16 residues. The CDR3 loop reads CASSPGRGLQNTEAFF. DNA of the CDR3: TGTGCCAGCAGCCCGGGGCGGGGCCTACAGAACACTGAAGCTTTCTTT.

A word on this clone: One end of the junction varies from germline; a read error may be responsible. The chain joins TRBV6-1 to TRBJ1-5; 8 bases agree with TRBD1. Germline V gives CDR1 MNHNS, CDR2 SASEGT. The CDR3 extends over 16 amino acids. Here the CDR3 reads CASSEDPRGRNQPQHF. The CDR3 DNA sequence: TGTGCCAGCAGTGAAGACCCCAGGGGGCGCAATCAACCCCAGCATTTT.

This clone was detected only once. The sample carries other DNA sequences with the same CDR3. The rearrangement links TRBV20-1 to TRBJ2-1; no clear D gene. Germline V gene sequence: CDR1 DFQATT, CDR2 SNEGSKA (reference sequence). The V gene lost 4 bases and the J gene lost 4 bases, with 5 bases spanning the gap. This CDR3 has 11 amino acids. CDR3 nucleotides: TGCAGTGCTACGGGTTACAATGAGCAGTTCTTC. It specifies CSATGYNEQFF.

CDR3 in amino acids: CASSYGGTGGGNTIYF. The CDR3 bases are TGTGCCAGCAGTTACGGCGGTACAGGGGGCGGAAACACCATATATTTT. The chain employs TRBV6-5 and TRBJ1-3; 9 positions agree with TRBD1. Looked up from germline, CDR1 is MNHEY and CDR2 is SVGAGI. This CDR3 region has 16 residues. The V and J ends lost 2 bases and 4 bases, in that order; junction bases with no gene match: 6.

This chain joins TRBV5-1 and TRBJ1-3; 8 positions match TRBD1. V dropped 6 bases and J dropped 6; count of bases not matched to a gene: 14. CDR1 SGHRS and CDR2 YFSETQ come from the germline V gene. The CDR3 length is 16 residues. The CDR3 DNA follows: TGCGCCAGCACCCCCCAACGGACAGGGTGTTTAAACACCATATATTTT. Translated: CASTPQRTGCLNTIYF.

CDR3 in DNA: TGCGCCAGCAGCTTGCGGCCAGGCGATCCCAAGGTGGAGACCCAGTACTTC. It specifies CASSLRPGDPKVETQYF. V usage is TRBV5-1 and J usage is TRBJ2-5; D unresolved. CDR3 size: 17 residues. Germline lookup yields CDR1 SGHRS and CDR2 YFSETQ. Trimming left V 1 base short and J 5 bases short, with 21 bases between.

The CDR3: CASSDAEGDYNEQFF. CDR3 in DNA: TGTGCCAGCAGTGACGCCGAGGGTGACTACAATGAGCAGTTCTTC. This rearrangement joins TRBV6-4 to TRBJ2-1, with TRBD2 as a possible D gene (5 bases). V was shortened by 2 bases and J by 3 bases, with 11 bases between the two germline ends. The germline V gene has CDR1 MRHNA and CDR2 SNTAGT. The CDR3 covers 15 residues.

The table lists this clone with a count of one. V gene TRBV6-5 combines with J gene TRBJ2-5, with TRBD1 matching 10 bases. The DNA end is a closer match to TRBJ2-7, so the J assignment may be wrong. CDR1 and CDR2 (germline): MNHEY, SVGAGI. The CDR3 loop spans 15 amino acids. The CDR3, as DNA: TGTGCCAGCAGTTACTCGAGGACAGGGGGAAGCGAGCAGTACTTC. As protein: CASSYSRTGGSEQYF.

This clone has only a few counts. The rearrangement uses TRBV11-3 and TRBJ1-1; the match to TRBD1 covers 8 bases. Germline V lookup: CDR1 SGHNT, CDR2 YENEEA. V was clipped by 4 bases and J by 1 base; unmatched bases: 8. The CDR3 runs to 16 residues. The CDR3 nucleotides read TGTGCCAGCAGCTCGGGCCGGACAGGGAAGAACACTGAAGCTTTCTTT. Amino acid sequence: CASSSGRTGKNTEAFF.

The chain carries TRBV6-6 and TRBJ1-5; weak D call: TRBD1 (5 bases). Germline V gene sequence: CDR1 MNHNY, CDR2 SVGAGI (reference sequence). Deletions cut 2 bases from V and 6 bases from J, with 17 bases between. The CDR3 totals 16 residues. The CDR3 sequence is CASSYKDVGGPQPQHF. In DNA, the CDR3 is TGTGCCAGCAGTTACAAGGATGTGGGGGGACCTCAGCCCCAGCATTTT.

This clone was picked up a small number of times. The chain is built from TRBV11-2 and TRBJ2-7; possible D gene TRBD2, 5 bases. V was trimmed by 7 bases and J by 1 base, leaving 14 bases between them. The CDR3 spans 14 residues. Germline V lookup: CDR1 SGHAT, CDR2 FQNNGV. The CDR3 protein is CASTPDRGSYEQYF. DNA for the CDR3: TGTGCCAGCACCCCCGACCGGGGTTCCTACGAGCAGTACTTC.

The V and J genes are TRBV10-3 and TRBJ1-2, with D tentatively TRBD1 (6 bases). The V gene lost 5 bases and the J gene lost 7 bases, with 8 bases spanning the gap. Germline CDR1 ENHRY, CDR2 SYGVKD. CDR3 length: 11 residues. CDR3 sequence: CAISQQGGYTF. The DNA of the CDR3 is TGTGCCATCAGTCAACAGGGTGGCTACACCTTC.

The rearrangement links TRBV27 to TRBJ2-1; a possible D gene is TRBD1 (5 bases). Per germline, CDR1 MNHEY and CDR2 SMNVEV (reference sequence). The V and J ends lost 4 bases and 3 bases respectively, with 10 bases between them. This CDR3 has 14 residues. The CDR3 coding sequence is TGTGCCAGCAGTTCCATCGACAGCTACAATGAGCAGTTCTTC. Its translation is CASSSIDSYNEQFF.

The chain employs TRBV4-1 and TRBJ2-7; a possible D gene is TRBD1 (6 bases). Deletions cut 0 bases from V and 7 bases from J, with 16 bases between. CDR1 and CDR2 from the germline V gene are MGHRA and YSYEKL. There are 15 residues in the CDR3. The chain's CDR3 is CASSQEVLGTPEQYF. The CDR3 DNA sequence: TGCGCCAGCAGCCAAGAAGTCTTGGGGACACCGGAGCAGTACTTC.

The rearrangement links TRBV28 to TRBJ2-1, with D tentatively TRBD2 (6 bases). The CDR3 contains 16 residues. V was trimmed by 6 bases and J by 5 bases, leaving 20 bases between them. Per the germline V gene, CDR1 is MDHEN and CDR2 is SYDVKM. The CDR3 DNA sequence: TGTGCCAGCAGCTCTGGACTATTAGGGCGGAACAATGAGCAGTTCTTC. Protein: CASSSGLLGRNNEQFF. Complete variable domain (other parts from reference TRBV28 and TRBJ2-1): DVKVTQSSRYLVKRTGEKVFLECVQDMDHENMFWYRQDPGLGLRLIYFSYDVKMKEKGDIPEGYSVSREKKERFSLILESASTNQTSMYLCASSSGLLGRNNEQFFGPGTRLTVL.

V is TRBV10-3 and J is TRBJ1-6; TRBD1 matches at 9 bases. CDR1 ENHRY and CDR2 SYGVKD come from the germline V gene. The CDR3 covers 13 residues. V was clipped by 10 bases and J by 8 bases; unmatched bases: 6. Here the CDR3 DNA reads TGTGCCACCGCTAGGACAGGGGATTCACCCCTCCACTTT. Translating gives CATARTGDSPLHF.

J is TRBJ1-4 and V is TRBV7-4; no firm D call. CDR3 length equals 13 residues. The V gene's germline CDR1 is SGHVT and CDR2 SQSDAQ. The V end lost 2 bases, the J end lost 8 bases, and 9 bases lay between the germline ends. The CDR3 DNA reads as TGTGCCAGCAGCTTACTGTCCCTGGAAAAACTGTTTTTT. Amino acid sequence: CASSLLSLEKLFF.

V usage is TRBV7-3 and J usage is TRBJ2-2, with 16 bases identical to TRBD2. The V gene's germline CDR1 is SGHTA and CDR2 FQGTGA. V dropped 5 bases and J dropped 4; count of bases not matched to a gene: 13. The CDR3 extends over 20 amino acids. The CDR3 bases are TGTGCCAGCAGCCCTATGGGACTAGCGGGGGGGCATCGGATCACCGGGGAGCTGTTTTTT. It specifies CASSPMGLAGGHRITGELFF.

Here the CDR3 reads CATTGSFADTQYF. The CDR3 DNA sequence: TGTGCCACAACAGGTTCTTTCGCAGATACGCAGTATTTT. The genes are TRBV2 and TRBJ2-3; the D gene is possibly TRBD1 (5 bases). The CDR3 has 13 amino acids. Germline V gives CDR1 SNHLY, CDR2 FYNNEI. The V end lost 10 bases, the J end lost 4 bases, and 15 bases lay between the germline ends. Filled out from reference TRBV2 and TRBJ2-3, the complete variable domain reads EPEVTQTPSHQVTQMGQEVILRCVPISNHLYFYWYRQILGQKVEFLVSFYNNEISEKSEIFDDQFSVERPDGSNFTLKIRSTKLEDSAMYFCATTGSFADTQYFGPGTRLTVL.

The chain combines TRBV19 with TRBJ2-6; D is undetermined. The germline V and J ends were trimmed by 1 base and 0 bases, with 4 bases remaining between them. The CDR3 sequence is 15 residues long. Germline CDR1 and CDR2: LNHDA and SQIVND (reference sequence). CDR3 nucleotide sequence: TGTGCCAGTAGTATAGCCGTCTCTGGGGCCAACGTCCTGACTTTC. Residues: CASSIAVSGANVLTF. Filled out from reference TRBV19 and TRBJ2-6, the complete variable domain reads DGGITQSPKYLFRKEGQNVTLSCEQNLNHDAMYWYRQDPGQGLRLIYYSQIVNDFQKGDIAEGYSVSREKKESFPLTVTSAQKNPTAFYLCASSIAVSGANVLTFGAGSRLTVL.